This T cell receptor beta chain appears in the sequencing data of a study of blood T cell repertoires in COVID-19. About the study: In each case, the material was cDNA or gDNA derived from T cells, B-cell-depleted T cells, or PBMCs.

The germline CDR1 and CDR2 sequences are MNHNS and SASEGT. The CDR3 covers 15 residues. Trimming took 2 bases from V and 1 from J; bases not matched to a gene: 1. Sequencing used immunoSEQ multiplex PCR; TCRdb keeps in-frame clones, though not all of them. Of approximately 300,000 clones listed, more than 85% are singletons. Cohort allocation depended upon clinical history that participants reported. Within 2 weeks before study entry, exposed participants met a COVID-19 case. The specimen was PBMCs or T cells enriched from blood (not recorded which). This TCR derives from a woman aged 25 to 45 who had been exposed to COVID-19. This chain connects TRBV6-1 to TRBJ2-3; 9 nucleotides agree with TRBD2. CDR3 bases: TGTGCCAGCAGTGAAATAGCGGGGGGCACAGATACGCAGTATTTT. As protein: CASSEIAGGTDTQYF.